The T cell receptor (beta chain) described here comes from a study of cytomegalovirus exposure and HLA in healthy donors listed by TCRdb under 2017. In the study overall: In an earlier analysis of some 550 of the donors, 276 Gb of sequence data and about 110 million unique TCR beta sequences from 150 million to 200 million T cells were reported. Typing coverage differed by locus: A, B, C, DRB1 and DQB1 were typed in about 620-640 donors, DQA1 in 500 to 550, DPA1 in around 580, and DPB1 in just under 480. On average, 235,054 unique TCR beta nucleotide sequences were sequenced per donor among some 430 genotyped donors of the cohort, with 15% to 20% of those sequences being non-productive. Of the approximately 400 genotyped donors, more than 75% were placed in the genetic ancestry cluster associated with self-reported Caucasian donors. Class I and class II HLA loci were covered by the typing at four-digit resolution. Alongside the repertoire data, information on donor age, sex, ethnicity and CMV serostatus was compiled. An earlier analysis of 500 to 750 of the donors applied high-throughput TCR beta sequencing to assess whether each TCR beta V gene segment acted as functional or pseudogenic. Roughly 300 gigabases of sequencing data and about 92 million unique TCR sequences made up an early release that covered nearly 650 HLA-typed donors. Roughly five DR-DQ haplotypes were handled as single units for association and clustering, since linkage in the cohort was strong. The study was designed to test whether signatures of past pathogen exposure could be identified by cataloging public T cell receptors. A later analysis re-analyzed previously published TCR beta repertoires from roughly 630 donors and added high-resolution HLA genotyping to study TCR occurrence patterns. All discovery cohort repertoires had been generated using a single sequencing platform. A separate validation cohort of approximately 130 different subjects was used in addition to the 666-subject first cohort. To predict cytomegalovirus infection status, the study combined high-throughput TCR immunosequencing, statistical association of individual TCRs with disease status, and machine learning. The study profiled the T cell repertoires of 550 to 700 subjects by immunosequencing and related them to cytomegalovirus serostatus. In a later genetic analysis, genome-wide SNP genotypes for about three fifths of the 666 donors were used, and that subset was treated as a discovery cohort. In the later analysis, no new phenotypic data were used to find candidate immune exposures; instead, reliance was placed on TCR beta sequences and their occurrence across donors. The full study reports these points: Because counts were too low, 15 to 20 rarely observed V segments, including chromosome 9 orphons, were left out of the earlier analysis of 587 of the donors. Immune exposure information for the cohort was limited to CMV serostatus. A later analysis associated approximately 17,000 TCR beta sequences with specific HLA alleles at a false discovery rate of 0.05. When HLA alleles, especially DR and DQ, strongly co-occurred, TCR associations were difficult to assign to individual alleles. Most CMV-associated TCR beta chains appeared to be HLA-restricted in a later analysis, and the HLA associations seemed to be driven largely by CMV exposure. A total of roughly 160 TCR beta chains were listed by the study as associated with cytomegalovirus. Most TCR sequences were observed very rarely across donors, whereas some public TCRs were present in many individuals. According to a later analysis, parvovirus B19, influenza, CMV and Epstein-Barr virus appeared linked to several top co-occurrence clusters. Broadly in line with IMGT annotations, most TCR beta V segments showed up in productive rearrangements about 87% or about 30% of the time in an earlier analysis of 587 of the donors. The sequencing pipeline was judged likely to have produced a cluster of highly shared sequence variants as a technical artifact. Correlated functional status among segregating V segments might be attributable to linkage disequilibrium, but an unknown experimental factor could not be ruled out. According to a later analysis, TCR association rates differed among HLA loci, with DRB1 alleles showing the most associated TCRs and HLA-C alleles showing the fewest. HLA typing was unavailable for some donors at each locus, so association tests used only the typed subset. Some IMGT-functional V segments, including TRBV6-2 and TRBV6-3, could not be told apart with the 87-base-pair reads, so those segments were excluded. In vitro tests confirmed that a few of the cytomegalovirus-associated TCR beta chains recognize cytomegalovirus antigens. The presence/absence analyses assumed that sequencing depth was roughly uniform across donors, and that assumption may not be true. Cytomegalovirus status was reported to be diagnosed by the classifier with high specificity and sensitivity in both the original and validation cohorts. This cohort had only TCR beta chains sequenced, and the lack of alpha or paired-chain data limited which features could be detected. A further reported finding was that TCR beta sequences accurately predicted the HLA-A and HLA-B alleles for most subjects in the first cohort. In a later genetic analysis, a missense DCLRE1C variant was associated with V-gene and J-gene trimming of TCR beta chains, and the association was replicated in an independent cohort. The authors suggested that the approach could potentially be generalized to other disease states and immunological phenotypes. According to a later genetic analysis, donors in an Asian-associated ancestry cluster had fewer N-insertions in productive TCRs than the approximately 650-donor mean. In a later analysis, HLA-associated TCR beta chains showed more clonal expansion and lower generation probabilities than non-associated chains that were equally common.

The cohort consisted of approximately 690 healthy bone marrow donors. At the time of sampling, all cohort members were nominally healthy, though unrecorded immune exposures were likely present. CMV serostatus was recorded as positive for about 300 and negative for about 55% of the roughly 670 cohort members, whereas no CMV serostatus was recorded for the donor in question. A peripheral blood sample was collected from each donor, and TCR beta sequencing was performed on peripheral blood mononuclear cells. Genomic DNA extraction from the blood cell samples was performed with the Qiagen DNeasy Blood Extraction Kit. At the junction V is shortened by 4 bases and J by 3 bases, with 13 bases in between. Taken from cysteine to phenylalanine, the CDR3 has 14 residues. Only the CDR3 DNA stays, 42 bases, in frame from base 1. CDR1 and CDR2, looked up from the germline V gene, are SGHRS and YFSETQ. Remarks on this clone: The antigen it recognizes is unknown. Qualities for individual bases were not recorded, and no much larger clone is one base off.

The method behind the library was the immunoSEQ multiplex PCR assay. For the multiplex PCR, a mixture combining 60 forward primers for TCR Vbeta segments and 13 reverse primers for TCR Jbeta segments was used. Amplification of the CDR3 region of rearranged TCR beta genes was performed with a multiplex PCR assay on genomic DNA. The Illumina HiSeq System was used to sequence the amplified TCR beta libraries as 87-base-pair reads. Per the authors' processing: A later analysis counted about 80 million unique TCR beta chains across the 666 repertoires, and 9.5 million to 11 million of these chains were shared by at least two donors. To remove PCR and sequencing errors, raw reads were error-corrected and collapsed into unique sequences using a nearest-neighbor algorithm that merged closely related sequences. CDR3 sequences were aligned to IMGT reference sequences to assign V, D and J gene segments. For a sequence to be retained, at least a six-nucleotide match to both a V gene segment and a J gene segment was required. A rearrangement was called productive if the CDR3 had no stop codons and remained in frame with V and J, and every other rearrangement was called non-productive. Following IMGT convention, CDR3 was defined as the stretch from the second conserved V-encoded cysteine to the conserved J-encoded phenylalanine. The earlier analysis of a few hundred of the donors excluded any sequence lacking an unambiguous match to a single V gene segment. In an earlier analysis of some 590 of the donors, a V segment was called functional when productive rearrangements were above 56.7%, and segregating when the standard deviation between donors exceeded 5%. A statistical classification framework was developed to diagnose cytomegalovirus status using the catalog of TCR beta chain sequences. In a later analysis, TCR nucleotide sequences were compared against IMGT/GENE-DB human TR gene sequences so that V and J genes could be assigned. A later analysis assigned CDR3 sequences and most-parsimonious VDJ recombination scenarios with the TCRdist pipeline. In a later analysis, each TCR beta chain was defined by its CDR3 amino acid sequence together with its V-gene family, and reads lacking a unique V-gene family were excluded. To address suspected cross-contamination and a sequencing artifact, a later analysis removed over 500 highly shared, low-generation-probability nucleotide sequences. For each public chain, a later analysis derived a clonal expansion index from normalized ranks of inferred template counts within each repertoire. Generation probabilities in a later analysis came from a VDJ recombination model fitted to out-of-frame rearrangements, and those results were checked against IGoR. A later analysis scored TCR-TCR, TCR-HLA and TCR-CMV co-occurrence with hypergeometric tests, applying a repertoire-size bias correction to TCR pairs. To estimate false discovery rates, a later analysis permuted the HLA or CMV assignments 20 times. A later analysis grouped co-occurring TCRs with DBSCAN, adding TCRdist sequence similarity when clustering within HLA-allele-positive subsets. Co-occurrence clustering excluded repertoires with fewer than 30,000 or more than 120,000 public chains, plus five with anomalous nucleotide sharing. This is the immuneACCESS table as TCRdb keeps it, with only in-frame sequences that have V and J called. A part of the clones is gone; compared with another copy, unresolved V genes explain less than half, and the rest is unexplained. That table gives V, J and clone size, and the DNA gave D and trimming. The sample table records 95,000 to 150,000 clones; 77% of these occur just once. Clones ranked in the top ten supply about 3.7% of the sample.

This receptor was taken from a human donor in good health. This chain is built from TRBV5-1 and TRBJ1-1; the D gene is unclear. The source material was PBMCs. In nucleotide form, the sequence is TGCGCCAGCAGCCCGGTAGCGGTGGACACTGAAGCTTTCTTT. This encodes CASSPVAVDTEAFF. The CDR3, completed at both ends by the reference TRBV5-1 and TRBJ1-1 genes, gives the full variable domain KAGVTQTPRYLIKTRGQQVTLSCSPISGHRSVSWYQQTPGQGLQFLFEYFSETQRNKGNFPGRFSGRQFSNSRSEMNVSTLELGDSALYLCASSPVAVDTEAFFGQGTRLTVV.